This T cell receptor beta chain stems from a study of T cells in Graves' hyperthyroidism and ophthalmopathy. In the study overall: Peripheral blood was collected at initial diagnosis, before any treatment. Regarding the study as a whole: Also found in blood were most expanded thyroid clonotypes above 0.001.

For this clonotype: As yet, its antigen is unknown.

Trimming removed 0 bases from V and 1 base from J, with 7 bases in between. The CDR3 length is 14 residues. From germline, CDR1 is SGHTS and CDR2 YDEGEE. Orbital computed tomography, thyroid ultrasound, serum thyroxine and TRAb, and clinical symptoms together informed the diagnoses. TCR beta CDR3 regions were amplified from RNA transcripts. First-round RT-PCR targeting the TCR CDR3 was performed with the HTBI primer set. TCRdb called the multiplex PCR reads again in MiXCR, with one record for every CDR3 protein. The table lists about 350,000 distinct CDR3 sequences, approximately 13% of them singletons, with 20% to 25% in the top ten.

The sequenced material came from blood. This chain uses TRBV5-8 with TRBJ2-5; D remains ambiguous. This receptor was obtained from a woman in her 30s with Graves' hyperthyroidism. CDR3 nucleotides: TGTGCCAGCAGCTTGGGGCAGATCCAAGAGACCCAGTACTTC. Its translation: CASSLGQIQETQYF.